A selection of T cell receptor beta chains follows, all from one sample in a study of tumor-infiltrating lymphocytes in localized non-small cell lung cancer. The table came from immunoSEQ multiplex PCR; TCRdb's copy has only in-frame clones and leaves some out. The table lists approximately 12,000 clones, 55% to 70% of them singletons. The sample comprised lung tumor tissue. The receptor source for this set is a human donor with non-small cell lung cancer. The CDR3 runs from the conserved cysteine through the conserved F or W. A D gene is named only where the DNA matches it firmly. The listing skips clone size in some rows; elsewhere it reads once, few, many or a size class.

cdr3_aa cdr3_nt v_call d_call clone_size j_call
CAWRGQGRAEAFF TGTGCCTGGAGGGGACAGGGAAGAGCTGAAGCTTTCTTT TRBV30 TRBD1 few TRBJ1-1
CAISPGTSGSADTQYF TGTGCCATCAGCCCGGGGACTAGCGGGAGCGCAGATACGCAGTATTTT TRBV10-3 TRBD2 - TRBJ2-3
CASSSEVQETQYF TGTGCCAGCAGCTCTGAGGTCCAAGAGACCCAGTACTTC TRBV5-6 - - TRBJ2-5
CASSQDWPQIGKLFF TGCGCCAGCAGCCAAGACTGGCCCCAGATCGGAAAACTGTTTTTT TRBV4-3 - - TRBJ1-4
CASSQDRLGETQYF TGTGCCAGCAGCCAAGACAGACTAGGAGAGACCCAGTACTTC TRBV4-2 - once TRBJ2-5
CASTPGEGTYGYTF TGTGCCAGCACCCCGGGCGAGGGAACCTATGGCTACACCTTC TRBV6-5 - - TRBJ1-2
CASSDLWRGGKDTQYF TGTGCCAGCAGTGACCTCTGGCGGGGGGGAAAAGATACGCAGTATTTT TRBV6-1 TRBD2 - TRBJ2-3
CASKGDTDTGELFF TGTGCCAGCAAGGGGGATACGGACACCGGGGAGCTGTTTTTT TRBV2 - few TRBJ2-2
CASSPPPGDEQYF TGTGCCAGCTCACCACCGCCAGGGGACGAGCAGTACTTC TRBV18 - - TRBJ2-7
CASSYSGTGTYEQYF TGTGCCAGCAGTTACTCAGGGACAGGGACCTACGAGCAGTACTTC TRBV6-6 TRBD1 - TRBJ2-7
CASSQDSRQGNNSPLHF TGCGCCAGCAGCCAAGATTCGAGACAGGGGAATAATTCACCCCTCCACTTT TRBV4-3 TRBD1 - TRBJ1-6
CASRSEGSSYNEQFF TGTGCCAGCAGGTCCGAAGGGAGCTCCTACAATGAGCAGTTCTTC TRBV5-4 - medium-sized TRBJ2-1
CASSDDTRDPEAFF TGTGCCAGCAGTGACGATACCCGGGACCCTGAAGCTTTCTTT TRBV2 - - TRBJ1-1
CASSLAEAREAFF TGTGCCAGCAGCTTAGCGGAAGCGCGGGAAGCTTTCTTT TRBV7-9 - few TRBJ1-1
CATSSTGKAGNTIYF TGTGCCACCAGCAGTACAGGGAAGGCTGGAAACACCATATATTTT TRBV15 - once TRBJ1-3
CASSYFGQNNYGYTF TGTGCCAGCAGTTACTTCGGACAGAACAACTATGGCTACACCTTC TRBV6-6 - - TRBJ1-2
CASSLGNEQFF TGTGCCAGCAGCTTAGGGAATGAGCAGTTCTTC TRBV7-9 - - TRBJ2-1
CASSLGPPGTDTQYF TGTGCCAGCAGCTTGGGACCTCCGGGAACAGATACGCAGTATTTT TRBV5-6 - - TRBJ2-3
CASSTRALQETQYF TGTGCCAGCAGTACTCGGGCCCTCCAAGAGACCCAGTACTTC TRBV6-5 - medium-sized TRBJ2-5
CASSRLYSGRTAKNTGELFF TGTGCCAGCTCACGTCTCTATAGCGGGAGGACAGCAAAGAACACCGGGGAGCTGTTTTTT TRBV18 TRBD2 - TRBJ2-2
CASRGSNQPQHF TGTGCCAGCAGAGGTAGCAATCAGCCCCAGCATTTT TRBV2 - - TRBJ1-5
CASSTGQGGQPQHF TGTGCCAGTAGTACGGGACAGGGGGGTCAGCCCCAGCATTTT TRBV19 TRBD1 - TRBJ1-5
CASSSPASGHGGYTF TGTGCCAGCAGCTCCCCGGCCTCGGGACACGGCGGCTACACCTTC TRBV11-2 - - TRBJ1-2
CASSLVPTRANGGEQYF TGTGCCAGCAGCTTGGTTCCCACCAGGGCCAACGGGGGCGAGCAGTACTTC TRBV5-4 - - TRBJ2-7
CAWSVGPIYGYTF TGTGCCTGGAGTGTTGGGCCTATCTATGGCTACACCTTC TRBV30 - once TRBJ1-2
CSVLMGLAGVNEQFF TGCAGCGTCCTCATGGGCCTAGCGGGAGTCAATGAGCAGTTCTTC TRBV29-1 TRBD2 - TRBJ2-1
CASSLTSVPRAFF TGTGCCAGCAGTTTAACGTCTGTCCCCCGAGCTTTCTTT TRBV27 - - TRBJ1-1
CASSQTSVDNEQFF TGTGCCAGCAGCCAGACTAGCGTAGACAATGAGCAGTTCTTC TRBV11-2 TRBD2 - TRBJ2-1
CASSFRDRNTGELFF TGTGCCAGCAGTTTCCGGGACAGGAACACCGGGGAGCTGTTTTTT TRBV6-6 TRBD1 - TRBJ2-2
CASSLTRSRDRGNYGYTF TGTGCCAGCAGCTTGACCCGTTCTCGGGACAGGGGTAACTATGGCTACACCTTC TRBV11-3 TRBD1 - TRBJ1-2
CASSWSGGEDEQFF TGTGCCAGCAGTTGGTCAGGTGGGGAGGATGAGCAGTTCTTC TRBV28 - once TRBJ2-1
CAWRLNYEQYF TGTGCCTGGAGACTTAACTACGAGCAGTACTTC TRBV30 - - TRBJ2-7
CASSAIQGASFGNTIYF TGTGCCAGCAGCGCTATACAGGGGGCATCGTTCGGAAACACCATATATTTT TRBV9 TRBD1 - TRBJ1-3
CASSEDGQGGQYF TGCGCCAGCAGCGAGGACGGTCAGGGGGGGCAGTACTTC TRBV5-1 - - TRBJ2-7
CAWSTGVGETQYF TGTGCCTGGAGTACAGGCGTAGGCGAGACCCAGTACTTC TRBV30 - - TRBJ2-5
CASSLVSSGNTIYF TGTGCCAGCAGCTTAGTGAGCTCTGGAAACACCATATATTTT TRBV5-4 - - TRBJ1-3
CASSNRYTEAFF TGTGCCAGTAGTAACCGGTACACTGAAGCTTTCTTT TRBV19 - few TRBJ1-1
CASSRGLDSYEQYF TGCGCCAGCAGCCGAGGACTAGACAGCTACGAGCAGTACTTC TRBV4-3 TRBD2 - TRBJ2-7
CASSSTTGTALSGANVLTF TGTGCCAGCAGCTCCACTACCGGGACAGCGCTTTCTGGGGCCAACGTCCTGACTTTC TRBV13 TRBD1 - TRBJ2-6
CASSLTVSDSGISGNTIYF TGTGCCAGCAGCTTAACAGTATCAGATTCTGGAATCTCTGGAAACACCATATATTTT TRBV7-2 - few TRBJ1-3
CAWGTGAQGAQYF TGTGCCTGGGGTACCGGGGCCCAAGGCGCCCAGTACTTC TRBV30 - - TRBJ2-5
CASSDGKGRNTEAFF TGTGCCAGCAGTGACGGTAAGGGGAGGAACACTGAAGCTTTCTTT TRBV25-1 - - TRBJ1-1
CAISATATNEKLFF TGTGCCATCAGTGCGACAGCAACTAATGAAAAACTGTTTTTT TRBV10-3 - - TRBJ1-4
CASSLLGILDTDTQYF TGTGCCAGCAGCTTACTCGGCATTTTGGACACAGATACGCAGTATTTT TRBV7-8 - once TRBJ2-3
CASSLEPSGYNEQFF TGTGCCAGCAGCTTAGAACCTAGCGGTTACAATGAGCAGTTCTTC TRBV7-9 TRBD2 - TRBJ2-1
CASSLGLAGVGVGEQFF TGTGCCAGCAGCTTAGGGCTAGCGGGAGTCGGTGTGGGTGAGCAGTTCTTC TRBV11-1 TRBD2 - TRBJ2-1
CASSDAGGNSPLHF TGTGCCAGCAGTGACGCAGGGGGTAATTCACCCCTCCACTTT TRBV6-4 TRBD1 once TRBJ1-6
CASSLDPGPNEQYF TGTGCCAGCAGCTTAGACCCGGGTCCAAACGAGCAGTACTTC TRBV7-2 - few TRBJ2-7
CATSRDIESPTQYF TGTGCCACCAGCAGAGATATAGAGTCCCCGACCCAGTACTTC TRBV15 - - TRBJ2-5
CASSSETGDETQYF TGTGCCAGCTCATCTGAGACAGGGGACGAGACCCAGTACTTC TRBV18 TRBD1 - TRBJ2-5
CASSIDWGAGTGELFF TGTGCCAGTAGTATTGACTGGGGGGCCGGCACCGGGGAGCTGTTTTTT TRBV19 - - TRBJ2-2
CASSAGTWGDTQYF TGTGCCAGCAGCGCCGGGACCTGGGGAGATACGCAGTATTTT TRBV7-2 - - TRBJ2-3